This T cell receptor beta chain stems from a study of T cell responses to AZD1222 COVID-19 vaccine. General observations from the study: Spike-specific TCR breadth and depth were elevated following two AZD1222 doses. Distributed over spike, vaccine-associated CD4 TCRs predominated at 160-218 and 743-854. The donor group comprised mostly white British people and more females; the analysis possibly underestimated clonal diversity. At baseline, just a handful of AZD1222 recipients tested seropositive.

Assay: immunoSEQ multiplex PCR; the TCRdb copy retains only in-frame clones and omits some. The sample consists of 100,000 to 120,000 clones, around 93% of them appearing once. Germline CDR1 reads MGHRA; CDR2 reads YSYEKL. This CDR3 region has 14 residues. Unmatched junction bases numbered 8, after V lost 1 base and J lost 11 bases. As to this clone: Its antigen is not known.

The material was peripheral blood, obtained on day 0 of AZD1222 vaccination. The clonotype originates from an adult in good health. This chain uses TRBV4-1 with TRBJ2-3, with 8 bases matching TRBD2. The CDR3, as DNA: TGCGCCAGCAGCCAAGCGGGGGGGGTCCTGGGGCAGTATTTT. Protein product: CASSQAGGVLGQYF.